Presented here are 23 T cell receptor beta chains from one specimen sequenced in a study of T-cell reconstitution after alpha-beta-depleted transplantation in children. Unique molecular identifiers featured in how the TCRbeta library was prepared. TCRdb used MiXCR to reprocess the PCR reads, holding one entry per CDR3 protein. The profile shows 780,000 or so distinct CDR3 sequences, 16% of them singletons. The sequenced sample was PBMCs, mostly from graft donor cells, obtained 360 days after TCRalphabeta/CD19-depleted stem cell transplant. These receptors originate from a male patient younger than 18 who had a stem cell transplant for acute lymphoblastic leukemia, so the T cells may come from the graft donor.

V gene TRBV18 combines with J gene TRBJ2-5; the D is unclear. V lost 1 base to trimming and J lost 5 bases, with 11 bases between them. Germline CDR1 and CDR2: KGHSH and LQKENI. The CDR3 length is 14 residues. The CDR3 DNA sequence: TGTGCCAGCTCACCACAGAGAGGTAGCGAGACCCAGTACTTC. Translated, it gives CASSPQRGSETQYF.

The V call is TRBV6-4, the J call TRBJ2-1; 14 nucleotides align to TRBD2. The ends lost 5 bases at V and 8 bases at J; junction bases unmatched: 5. The CDR3 has 15 amino acids. The germline CDR1 and CDR2 sequences are MRHNA and SNTAGT. Written as DNA, the CDR3 is TGTGCCAGCAGTTACGGGACTAGCGGGAGTTATGAGCAGTTCTTC. Translating gives CASSYGTSGSYEQFF.

This chain links TRBV20-1 with TRBJ1-1; unclear D gene. This CDR3 spans 16 amino acids. V was shortened by 1 base and J by 1 base, with 16 bases between the two germline ends. Germline lookup yields CDR1 DFQATT and CDR2 SNEGSKA (reference sequence). CDR3 sequence: CSARGPLTVRNTEAFF. CDR3 bases: TGCAGTGCTAGAGGGCCCTTAACAGTTAGGAACACTGAAGCTTTCTTT.

This clonotype was observed a few times. The genes are TRBV6-1 and TRBJ1-5; 8 bases match TRBD1. CDR1 is MNHNS and CDR2 is SASEGT in the germline V gene. The CDR3 sequence is 14 residues long. V gave up 6 bases and J gave up 6 bases; unmatched junction bases: 7. CDR3 loop: CASRTRQGFQPQHF. CDR3 nucleotide sequence: TGTGCCAGCAGGACCCGACAGGGGTTTCAGCCCCAGCATTTT.

This sequence joins TRBV7-3 and TRBJ2-7, with D unclear. The V end was cut by 5 bases, the J end by 4 bases, with 15 bases between. In germline, CDR1 is SGHTA, CDR2 FQGTGA. This CDR3 contains 14 residues. The CDR3 protein is CASSPNPLGYEQYF. CDR3 coding DNA: TGTGCCAGCAGCCCTAATCCCTTAGGATACGAGCAGTACTTC.

The gene calls are TRBV15 and TRBJ2-7; the match to TRBD2 covers 12 bases. Germline CDR1 and CDR2: LNHNV and YYDKDF (reference sequence). The CDR3 has 15 amino acids. The V and J ends lost 5 bases and 6 bases, in that order; junction bases with no gene match: 8. As DNA, the CDR3 is TGTGCCACCAGCCTTAGACTAGCGGGAGCTGGCGAGCAGTACTTC. Its protein is CATSLRLAGAGEQYF. The full variable domain, in which reference TRBV15 and TRBJ2-7 provide the parts outside the CDR3, is DAMVIQNPRYQVTQFGKPVTLSCSQTLNHNVMYWYQQKSSQAPKLLFHYYDKDFNNEADTPDNFQSRRPNTSFCFLDIRSPGLGDTAMYLCATSLRLAGAGEQYFGPGTRLTVT.

In this sample, this clonotype turned up a few times. The rearrangement uses TRBV7-9 and TRBJ1-5; 8 bases map to TRBD1. Trimming removed 1 base from V and 6 bases from J; junction bases left unmatched: 2. The CDR3 runs 14 residues. Germline V gives CDR1 SEHNR, CDR2 FQNEAQ (reference sequence). CDR3 sequence (DNA): TGTGCCAGCAGCTTAGTGACAGGGGTTCAGCCCCAGCATTTT. As protein: CASSLVTGVQPQHF.

This chain connects TRBV10-3 to TRBJ2-3; TRBD1 is a possible D gene (6 bases). Per germline, CDR1 ENHRY and CDR2 SYGVKD. This CDR3 spans 14 amino acids. Trimming took off 4 bases at V and 6 bases at J, with 14 bases between the two ends. Here the CDR3 reads CAISGEGEWDTQYF. Written as DNA, the CDR3 is TGTGCCATCAGTGGCGAGGGGGAATGGGATACGCAGTATTTT.

In its sample, this clonotype was seen a few times. The chain combines TRBV7-9 with TRBJ2-3; D call uncertain. Trimming stripped 0 bases from V and 2 bases from J, with 6 bases between. Germline lookup yields CDR1 SEHNR and CDR2 FQNEAQ (reference sequence). CDR3 length: 14 amino acids. CDR3 region: CASSLAAFTDTQYF. CDR3 bases: TGTGCCAGCAGCTTAGCTGCCTTCACAGATACGCAGTATTTT.

The V gene is TRBV7-9, the J gene TRBJ2-1, with D perhaps TRBD2 (6 bases). This CDR3 is 12 amino acids long. V lost 1 base, J lost 12 bases, and 10 bases lay in between. The germline V gene has CDR1 SEHNR and CDR2 FQNEAQ (reference sequence). DNA for the CDR3: TGTGCCAGCAGCTTAGTGATCGGGGGGCAGTTCTTC. It codes for CASSLVIGGQFF. The whole variable domain, remainder taken from reference TRBV7-9 and TRBJ2-1, is DTGVSQNPRHKITKRGQNVTFRCDPISEHNRLYWYRQTLGQGPEFLTYFQNEAQLEKSRLLSDRFSAERPKGSFSTLEIQRTEQGDSAMYLCASSLVIGGQFFGPGTRLTVL.

This clonotype showed up just a few times. The V call is TRBV9, the J call TRBJ1-6, with D unclear. With 0 bases removed from V and 8 bases from J, the gap between germline ends came to 9 bases. CDR1 is SGDLS, CDR2 YYNGEE, per germline. The CDR3 covers 14 residues. The CDR3 DNA follows: TGTGCCAGCAGCGTAGAGGCCCTCGATTCACCCCTCCACTTT. Protein sequence: CASSVEALDSPLHF.

This clonotype has at least ten counts. The chain joins TRBV12-3 or TRBV12-4 to TRBJ2-7; 11 nucleotides match TRBD1. J was trimmed by 7 bases and V by 6 bases; bases with no gene match: 8. The CDR3 sequence is 14 residues long. The CDR3 loop is CASSPGQGAREQYF. CDR3 sequence (DNA): TGTGCCAGCAGCCCAGGACAGGGGGCGCGAGAGCAGTACTTC.

The rearrangement links TRBV29-1 to TRBJ1-2; D gene ambiguous. V lost 8 bases to trimming and J lost 4 bases, with 17 bases between them. This CDR3 contains 13 residues. Looked up from germline, CDR1 is SQVTM and CDR2 is ANQGSEA. CDR3: CSLTGSSGYGYTF. CDR3 in DNA: TGCAGCTTAACGGGGAGCAGCGGCTATGGCTACACCTTC.

This clonotype was seen more than once but under ten times. This chain joins TRBV29-1 and TRBJ2-7; tentative D call: TRBD1 (6 bases). V lost 6 bases and J lost 9, with 21 bases in between. Germline CDR1 is SQVTM and CDR2 is ANQGSEA. The length of the CDR3 is 13 residues. CDR3 sequence (DNA): TGCAGCGTCCGACAGGATGGGGTAGAAGGGCAGTACTTC. This sequence encodes CSVRQDGVEGQYF.

The genes are TRBV6-2 or TRBV6-3 and TRBJ2-7, with no clear D. This CDR3 region has 11 residues. Trimming shortened V by 2 bases and J by 9 bases, and 8 bases separated the two germline ends. Germline V CDR1 and CDR2: MNHEY, SVGEGT. This CDR3 is CASSYLAGQYF. In DNA form, the CDR3 reads TGTGCCAGCAGTTACCTTGCCGGGCAGTACTTC.

In its sample, this clonotype was seen a few times. The chain uses TRBV12-3 or TRBV12-4 and TRBJ1-1, with 7 bases aligning to TRBD1. This CDR3 spans 11 amino acids. The V and J ends lost 6 bases and 7 bases, in that order; junction bases with no gene match: 2. Written as DNA, the CDR3 is TGTGCCAGCAGAGGGGGCTTTGAAGCTTTCTTT. Amino acid sequence: CASRGGFEAFF.

The gene calls are TRBV4-2 and TRBJ2-1, with D perhaps TRBD2 (6 bases). There are 12 residues in the CDR3. Germline V gene sequence: CDR1 LGHNA, CDR2 YNFKEQ. Trimming took off 1 base at V and 10 bases at J, with 8 bases between the two ends. The CDR3 nucleotides are TGTGCCAGCAGCCAAGTACGGGAGGAGCAGTTCTTC. It translates to CASSQVREEQFF.

This clonotype appeared many times. The V call is TRBV7-9, the J call TRBJ2-1, with D possibly matching TRBD1 (5 bases). Germline CDR1 is SEHNR and CDR2 is FQNEAQ (reference sequence). The CDR3 spans 18 residues. Trimming took off 3 bases at V and 10 bases at J, with 28 bases between the two ends. The CDR3 is CASSLQGSSLIVQWEQFF. Written as DNA, the CDR3 is TGTGCCAGCAGCTTGCAGGGATCCTCCTTGATCGTACAATGGGAGCAGTTCTTC.

This clonotype was counted a few times. This chain joins TRBV11-2 and TRBJ2-2; no clear D gene. Germline V gene lookup returns CDR1 SGHAT and CDR2 FQNNGV. V was cut by 2 bases and J by 4 bases, with 11 bases left in between. CDR3 length: 15 amino acids. CDR3 protein: CASSLRRVGTGELFF. CDR3 coding DNA: TGTGCCAGCAGCTTACGAAGGGTGGGCACCGGGGAGCTGTTTTTT.

As for this clonotype: A read error may produce the germline difference seen at one junction end. This chain links TRBV19 with TRBJ2-1, with D perhaps TRBD1 (6 bases). CDR1 is LNHDA, CDR2 SQIVND, per germline (reference sequence). The CDR3 is 16 residues long. CDR3 bases: TGTGCCAGTAGAGGGGGAATCATAAGCTCCTACTATGAGCAGTTCTTC. Translation: CASRGGIISSYYEQFF.

A note on this clonotype: A much larger clone sits a single nucleotide away, making a read error possible. The CDR3 nucleotides are TGTGCCAGCAACTCGCAACAGGGTTCCTCCTCTGGAAACACCATATATTTT. Its protein product is CASNSQQGSSSGNTIYF. The chain is built from TRBV9 and TRBJ1-3, with D perhaps matching TRBD1 (6 bases). The germline V gene encodes CDR1 SGDLS and CDR2 YYNGEE. Between the trimmed V and J ends, which lost 6 bases and 0 bases, there was a span of 19 bases. The CDR3 runs 17 residues.

The rearrangement joins TRBV5-1 to TRBJ1-3, with D tentatively TRBD1 (5 bases). CDR1 is SGHRS and CDR2 is YFSETQ in the germline V gene. Trimming shortened V by 0 bases and J by 4 bases, and 8 bases separated the two germline ends. The CDR3 runs to 14 residues. The chain's CDR3 is CASSLAGVGNTIYF. In DNA, the CDR3 is TGCGCCAGCAGCTTGGCGGGGGTCGGAAACACCATATATTTT.

In its sample, this clonotype was seen many times. The chain combines TRBV20-1 with TRBJ2-3, with 7 bases matching TRBD2. CDR3 length: 16 amino acids. Germline CDR1 and CDR2: DFQATT and SNEGSKA (reference sequence). The V gene end was trimmed by 6 bases and the J gene end by 1 base; junction bases not matched to a gene: 13. The CDR3 sequence is CSAGGMAGTGTDTQYF. The CDR3 nucleotides read TGCAGTGCGGGGGGGATGGCGGGAACGGGCACAGATACGCAGTATTTT.